This T cell receptor beta chain was obtained from a study of blood T cell repertoires in COVID-19. As for the study in general: T cells, B-cell-depleted T cells, or PBMCs supplied cDNA or gDNA.

The assay was immunoSEQ multiplex PCR, and TCRdb's table has in-frame clones only and misses some. The table records roughly 100,000 clones, around 90% of them present only once. From germline, CDR1 is SGDLS and CDR2 YYNGEE. The CDR3 is 15 residues long. V was pared by 0 bases and J by 5 bases, with 12 bases between. This sequence joins TRBV9 and TRBJ2-1; D not certain. Sequenced material: peripheral blood. This clonotype was sampled from a young man with acute or convalescent COVID-19. CDR3 in amino acids: CASSVGAHENNEQFF. The CDR3 coding sequence is TGTGCCAGCAGCGTAGGGGCGCACGAAAACAATGAGCAGTTCTTC. Combining the CDR3 with reference TRBV9 and TRBJ2-1 gives the whole variable domain DSGVTQTPKHLITATGQRVTLRCSPRSGDLSVYWYQQSLDQGLQFLIQYYNGEERAKGNILERFSAQQFPDLHSELNLSSLELGDSALYFCASSVGAHENNEQFFGPGTRLTVL.